This record concerns one TCR beta chain sequence. This record comes from a study of blood T cell repertoires in COVID-19. For the study at large: Sites across the United States, Italy and Spain contributed samples from acute and convalescent COVID-19.

This CDR3 region has 17 residues. Trimming removed 4 bases at V and 2 bases at J, with 18 bases between. Germline V gene lookup returns CDR1 SGHTS and CDR2 YDEGEE. Only in-frame clones appear in the TCRdb table, and some are missing; sequencing was by immunoSEQ multiplex PCR. The sample includes hundreds of thousands of clones, 83% seen only once; the top ten take roughly 8%. This sequence was found in a woman in her forties or fifties with acute or convalescent COVID-19. Sequenced material: peripheral blood. The V gene is TRBV5-8, the J gene TRBJ1-4; the D gene is possibly TRBD1 (5 bases). The CDR3, as DNA: TGTGCCAGCAGCCAGGGCCTCTCTCTTGGGACTAATGAAAAACTGTTTTTT. It specifies CASSQGLSLGTNEKLFF.